This T cell receptor beta chain came from a study of T cells in Graves' hyperthyroidism and ophthalmopathy. About the research overall: At the time of initial diagnosis and before any treatment, peripheral blood was collected. Study observations and caveats: Ophthalmopathy onset followed model prediction by a median about six months. Peripheral blood also featured most of the thyroid clonotypes expanded above 0.001.

The sample holds many counts of this clonotype. The antigen is unknown. Amplification yielded TCR beta CDR3 regions, with RNA transcripts as the source. HTBI primers drove first-round RT-PCR of the TCR CDR3. TCRdb independently ran MiXCR on the multiplex PCR reads; one entry per CDR3 protein. The sample includes roughly 380,000 distinct CDR3 sequences, around 18% of them seen just once. CDR1 is ENHRY, CDR2 SYGVKD, per germline. This CDR3 spans 14 amino acids. The V gene end was trimmed by 4 bases and the J gene end by 0 bases; junction bases not matched to a gene: 2. The sample was blood. This TCR derives from a woman between 40 and 55 years old with Graves' ophthalmopathy. This chain connects TRBV10-3 to TRBJ1-1; 7 nucleotides align to TRBD1. The CDR3 sequence: CAISAGQMNTEAFF. In DNA, the CDR3 is TGTGCCATCAGTGCGGGACAGATGAACACTGAAGCTTTCTTT.